This passage covers 20 T cell receptor beta chains from one sample sequenced in a study of T cell changes during pregnancy in multiple sclerosis. The method was immunoSEQ multiplex PCR; TCRdb's version includes in-frame clones alone and lacks a portion of them. The sample contains about 77,000 clones, 75% to 90% of which appear only once. Sequenced material: peripheral blood, taken before pregnancy. The receptors were gathered from a female donor with multiple sclerosis, enrolled in a pregnancy study.

This rearrangement joins TRBV2 to TRBJ2-7, with D possibly being TRBD1 (6 bases). Trimming cost V 4 bases and J 2 bases, with 12 bases left between them. Germline V gives CDR1 SNHLY, CDR2 FYNNEI. The length of the CDR3 is 14 residues. CDR3 in DNA: TGTGCCAGCAGTGCTAACAGGGTTCCCTACGAGCAGTACTTC. Its protein product is CASSANRVPYEQYF.

This chain links TRBV9 with TRBJ1-1; 8 bases are a match to TRBD1. Germline CDR1 reads SGDLS; CDR2 reads YYNGEE. V shed 3 bases and J 6 bases; nucleotides not matched to a gene: 10. The CDR3 is 15 amino acids. CDR3 amino acids: CASSGHGQGRAEAFF. The CDR3, as DNA: TGTGCCAGCAGCGGACATGGACAGGGACGGGCTGAAGCTTTCTTT. Variable domain in full (rest from reference TRBV9 and TRBJ1-1): DSGVTQTPKHLITATGQRVTLRCSPRSGDLSVYWYQQSLDQGLQFLIQYYNGEERAKGNILERFSAQQFPDLHSELNLSSLELGDSALYFCASSGHGQGRAEAFFGQGTRLTVV.

The V gene is TRBV7-2, the J gene TRBJ2-1; D is unclear. This CDR3 has 14 amino acids. CDR1 is SGHTA, CDR2 FQGNSA, per germline. V was shortened by 5 bases and J by 0 bases, with 8 bases between the two germline ends. The CDR3 coding sequence is TGTGCCAGCAGCCTGCGGAGCTCCTACAATGAGCAGTTCTTC. It yields the protein CASSLRSSYNEQFF.

V and J are TRBV21-1 and TRBJ2-7; the D segment call TRBD2 is taken from the table without a DNA check. TRBV21-1 is flagged as a pseudogene. The CDR3 has 13 amino acids. The CDR3 nucleotides are TGTGCCAGCAGCTCTCCCACCTATAATGAGCAGTACTTC. Translated: CASSSPTYNEQYF.

V and J are TRBV7-8 and TRBJ1-2, with a possible D match to TRBD1 (6 bases). The V and J ends lost 5 bases and 7 bases respectively, with 11 bases between them. The CDR3 contains 12 residues. The V gene's germline CDR1 is SGHVS and CDR2 FQNEAQ. CDR3 residues: CASSRTVSGYTF. The CDR3, as DNA: TGTGCCAGCAGCCGGACAGTATCTGGCTACACCTTC.

This chain joins TRBV29-1 and TRBJ2-6; possibly TRBD1 for D (6 bases). CDR1 SQVTM and CDR2 ANQGSEA come from the germline V gene. V gave up 6 bases and J gave up 2 bases, with 8 bases separating them. CDR3 length equals 13 residues. CDR3 sequence (DNA): TGCAGCGTGGCAGGGGCTGGGGCCAACGTCCTGACTTTC. As protein: CSVAGAGANVLTF.

CDR3 sequence (DNA): TGTGCCAGCAGCATCCCTCGGGGGGTGGAGGCCTACGAGCAGTACTTC. This gives the protein CASSIPRGVEAYEQYF. V is TRBV9 and J is TRBJ2-7, with 7 bases identical to TRBD2. The V segment lost 4 bases and the J segment 2 bases; nucleotides outside the gene matches: 12. Germline CDR1 and CDR2: SGDLS and YYNGEE. The CDR3 is made up of 16 amino acids. The whole variable domain, filled in from reference TRBV9 and TRBJ2-7, reads DSGVTQTPKHLITATGQRVTLRCSPRSGDLSVYWYQQSLDQGLQFLIQYYNGEERAKGNILERFSAQQFPDLHSELNLSSLELGDSALYFCASSIPRGVEAYEQYFGPGTRLTVT.

This sequence joins TRBV9 and TRBJ2-1, with TRBD2 matching over 7 bases. The CDR3 is 16 residues long. V was pared by 5 bases and J by 4 bases, with 12 bases of the junction left unmatched. CDR1 SGDLS and CDR2 YYNGEE come from the germline V gene. The CDR3 here is CASSTAGRPSYNEQFF. The CDR3 DNA sequence: TGTGCCAGCAGTACAGCGGGGCGCCCTTCATACAATGAGCAGTTCTTC.

This chain joins TRBV5-1 and TRBJ2-4; D perhaps matches TRBD2 (7 bases). Germline V gives CDR1 SGHRS, CDR2 YFSETQ. V was shortened by 2 bases and J by 9 bases, with 18 bases between the two germline ends. The CDR3 has 15 residues. The CDR3: CASSFNGGGESIQYF. The CDR3 bases are TGCGCCAGCAGCTTCAACGGAGGGGGGGAAAGCATTCAGTACTTC.

The gene calls are TRBV30 and TRBJ2-7, with 7 bases identical to TRBD1. From germline, CDR1 is GTSNPN and CDR2 SVGIG (reference sequence). CDR3 size: 13 residues. Trimming took 3 bases from V and 6 from J; bases not matched to a gene: 8. CDR3 coding DNA: TGTGCCTGGAGCTGGGGACAGTCCGGCGAGCAGTACTTC. Protein: CAWSWGQSGEQYF.

The genes are TRBV2 and TRBJ2-3; no reliable D call. Germline CDR1 is SNHLY and CDR2 is FYNNEI. Trimming cost V 5 bases and J 4 bases, with 4 bases left between them. The CDR3 totals 11 residues. In DNA, the CDR3 is TGTGCCAGCAGTCATGCAGATACGCAGTATTTT. Its translation is CASSHADTQYF.

The chain employs TRBV7-3 and TRBJ2-2; perhaps TRBD1 as D (5 bases). Germline V CDR1 and CDR2: SGHTA, FQGTGA. V was cut by 5 bases and J by 7 bases, with 17 bases left in between. The CDR3 has 15 residues. The DNA of the CDR3 is TGTGCCAGCAGCCCTTCCGGGCCCCAGGGCGGGGAGCTGTTTTTT. Encoded protein: CASSPSGPQGGELFF.

The rearrangement uses TRBV9 and TRBJ1-1; no definite D call. Trimming left V 1 base short and J 5 bases short, with 9 bases between. From germline, CDR1 is SGDLS and CDR2 YYNGEE. The CDR3 consists of 13 residues. The CDR3 loop reads CASSVNFRTEAFF. The CDR3 region has the DNA TGTGCCAGCAGCGTAAATTTCCGGACTGAAGCTTTCTTT.

The genes are TRBV7-9 and TRBJ2-7; no reliable D call. Trimming removed 2 bases from V and 3 bases from J, with 8 bases in between. Germline CDR1 is SEHNR and CDR2 is FQNEAQ (reference sequence). The CDR3 spans 13 residues. This chain's CDR3 is CASSLSPRYEQYF. The CDR3, as DNA: TGTGCCAGCAGCTTATCCCCTCGCTACGAGCAGTACTTC.

This clone was seen only once. V gene TRBV5-4 combines with J gene TRBJ1-2; D not resolved. There are 14 residues in the CDR3. Trimming took off 0 bases at V and 6 bases at J, with 12 bases between the two ends. Germline V CDR1 and CDR2: SGHNT, YYREEE (reference sequence). The DNA for the CDR3 is TGTGCCAGCAGCTTGGGCTTAAATCGGGATGGCTACACCTTC. It yields the protein CASSLGLNRDGYTF.

The chain uses TRBV19 and TRBJ1-2; 8 bases match TRBD1. Germline V CDR1 and CDR2: LNHDA, SQIVND (reference sequence). CDR3 size: 13 residues. Germline trimming cut 7 bases from V and 4 bases from J; bases unmatched to any gene: 5. CDR3 sequence (DNA): TGTGCCAGTACGGGACAGGTCCTCTATGGCTACACCTTC. This encodes CASTGQVLYGYTF.

The chain uses TRBV5-1 and TRBJ1-2; TRBD1 agrees at 10 bases. Germline V lookup: CDR1 SGHRS, CDR2 YFSETQ. The ends lost 2 bases at V and 2 bases at J; junction bases unmatched: 6. The CDR3 contains 16 residues. The CDR3 protein is CASSLNKGQGNYGYTF. CDR3 in DNA: TGCGCCAGCAGCTTAAACAAGGGACAGGGGAACTATGGCTACACCTTC.

V is TRBV6-8 and J is TRBJ1-2; no clear D gene. V was clipped by 6 bases and J by 3 bases, with 5 bases between them. CDR3 size: 11 residues. Germline V gives CDR1 MNHGY, CDR2 SAAAGT. DNA for the CDR3: TGTGCCAGCAGCAGTGACTATGGCTACACCTTC. Translation: CASSSDYGYTF.

Only a few counts were recorded for this clone. V and J are TRBV18 and TRBJ1-6; D is uncertain. The CDR3 has 14 amino acids. CDR1 KGHSH and CDR2 LQKENI come from the germline V gene. V was trimmed by 3 bases and J by 7 bases, leaving 10 bases between them. The CDR3 bases are TGTGCCAGCTCACCTCCGGGGAACAATTCACCCCTCCACTTT. Its protein is CASSPPGNNSPLHF.

V gene TRBV6-1 combines with J gene TRBJ2-3, with D maybe TRBD1 (5 bases). Germline CDR1 and CDR2: MNHNS and SASEGT. The CDR3 covers 13 residues. With 0 bases removed from V and 6 bases from J, the gap between germline ends came to 7 bases. The CDR3 loop is CASSEAPGDTQYF. CDR3 nucleotides: TGTGCCAGCAGTGAAGCTCCAGGGGATACGCAGTATTTT.